Below, 4 T cell receptor beta chains from the same sample are listed, as sequenced in a study of cytomegalovirus exposure and HLA in healthy donors. PCR was performed using 60 Vbeta and 13 Jbeta primers. Assay: immunoSEQ multiplex PCR; the TCRdb copy retains only in-frame clones and omits some. The table includes about 190,000 clones, approximately 84% detected once. Sequenced sample: PBMCs. These receptor sequences come from a boy younger than 18 in good health and CMV-seronegative.

The genes are TRBV5-1 and TRBJ2-1; 12 positions match TRBD2. V lost 0 bases to trimming and J lost 9 bases; unmatched junction nucleotides: 4. This CDR3 is built from 15 residues. Per germline, CDR1 SGHRS and CDR2 YFSETQ. CDR3 residues: CASSLVLAGGGEQFF. Written as DNA, the CDR3 is TGCGCCAGCAGCTTGGTTCTAGCGGGGGGGGGTGAGCAGTTCTTC.

The chain recombines TRBV6-4 with TRBJ2-1; TRBD2 aligns across 14 bases. V shed 0 bases and J 6 bases; nucleotides not matched to a gene: 4. The germline gives CDR1 MRHNA, CDR2 SNTAGT. The CDR3 totals 17 residues. CDR3 region: CASSDSGTSGGLNEQFF. In DNA form, the CDR3 reads TGTGCCAGCAGTGACTCGGGGACTAGCGGGGGCCTCAATGAGCAGTTCTTC.

A remark on this clone: One end of the junction fails to match germline, which may point to a read error. The chain is built from TRBV7-9 and TRBJ1-1, with a weak D call TRBD1 (5 bases). Germline-derived CDR1 and CDR2 are SEHNR and FQNEAQ (reference sequence). The CDR3 is 14 amino acids. The CDR3 protein is CASSDLSGNPEAFF. The CDR3 DNA reads as TGTGCCAGCAGCGACTTATCAGGGAACCCTGAAGCTTTCTTT.

This clone has more than one count but fewer than ten. The chain is built from TRBV7-8 and TRBJ2-7, with 7 positions matching TRBD1. Germline V gene sequence: CDR1 SGHVS, CDR2 FQNEAQ. V was pared by 3 bases and J by 2 bases, with 13 bases of the junction left unmatched. The CDR3 loop spans 17 amino acids. As DNA, the CDR3 is TGTGCCAGCAGCTTGCAGGGGGTGGGTGCAATACCCTACGAGCAGTACTTC. Translation: CASSLQGVGAIPYEQYF.